The rows below give T cell receptor beta chains drawn from one sample of a study of cytomegalovirus exposure and HLA in healthy donors. Libraries were prepared by immunoSEQ multiplex PCR; TCRdb keeps only in-frame clonotypes and omits some of them. The sample contains 250,000 to 400,000 clones, 88% of which appear only once. The source material was PBMCs. Every receptor here comes from a man aged 25-45 years in good health and CMV-seronegative. CDR3s include the opening cysteine and the closing phenylalanine or tryptophan. The order of the fields is D gene, clone size, V gene, CDR3 length, J gene, CDR3 DNA, CDR3 protein. D genes are given only for firm matches. Expanded clones get a size class; other rows say once, few or many, or leave the size out.

d_call: TRBD1; clone_size: .; v_call: TRBV6-6; cdr3_length: 14; j_call: TRBJ2-5; cdr3_nt: TGTGCCAGCTGGACAGGGGGGAGGCAAGAGACCCAGTACTTC; cdr3_aa: CASWTGGRQETQYF
d_call: TRBD1; clone_size: few; v_call: TRBV7-6; cdr3_length: 14; j_call: TRBJ1-2; cdr3_nt: TGTGCCAGCAGCTTAGGGACAGGGGAGAATGGCTACACCTTC; cdr3_aa: CASSLGTGENGYTF
d_call: .; clone_size: .; v_call: TRBV27; cdr3_length: 15; j_call: TRBJ1-1; cdr3_nt: TGTGCCAGCAGTTTTGGGAACAGGGCGGGCACTGAAGCTTTCTTT; cdr3_aa: CASSFGNRAGTEAFF
d_call: .; clone_size: .; v_call: TRBV13; cdr3_length: 16; j_call: TRBJ1-5; cdr3_nt: TGTGCCAGCACCCACGGACGGGGGAGCGGCAATCAGCCCCAGCATTTT; cdr3_aa: CASTHGRGSGNQPQHF
d_call: .; clone_size: .; v_call: TRBV7-8; cdr3_length: 17; j_call: TRBJ1-1; cdr3_nt: TGTGCCAGCAGCTTAGCGACAGGATCTTTTATGAACACTGAAGCTTTCTTT; cdr3_aa: CASSLATGSFMNTEAFF
d_call: .; clone_size: many; v_call: TRBV6-5; cdr3_length: 13; j_call: TRBJ2-1; cdr3_nt: TGTGCCAGCAGTTACTCGGCGGGGAATGAGCAGTTCTTC; cdr3_aa: CASSYSAGNEQFF
d_call: TRBD1; clone_size: once; v_call: TRBV7-9; cdr3_length: 18; j_call: TRBJ2-6; cdr3_nt: TGTGCCAGCAGCTCCCCCGACAGGGGGCTCTCTGGGGCCAACGTCCTGACTTTC; cdr3_aa: CASSSPDRGLSGANVLTF
d_call: .; clone_size: .; v_call: TRBV27; cdr3_length: 15; j_call: TRBJ1-2; cdr3_nt: TGTGCCAGCAGTTTACCGCAAGGGGTTGACTATGGCTACACCTTC; cdr3_aa: CASSLPQGVDYGYTF
d_call: .; clone_size: .; v_call: TRBV5-1; cdr3_length: 19; j_call: TRBJ2-1; cdr3_nt: TGCGCCAGCAGCTTGGAAGGATTCGGTCGGGGCAGGGGAGGGAGTGAGCAGTTCTTC; cdr3_aa: CASSLEGFGRGRGGSEQFF
d_call: TRBD2; clone_size: .; v_call: TRBV19; cdr3_length: 16; j_call: TRBJ2-7; cdr3_nt: TGTGCCAGTAGTGGTTCGGGCGGGGGTGCTTCCTACGAGCAGTACTTC; cdr3_aa: CASSGSGGGASYEQYF
d_call: .; clone_size: few; v_call: TRBV7-9; cdr3_length: 13; j_call: TRBJ2-7; cdr3_nt: TGTGCCAGCAGCTTGGCAGGAACCTACGAGCAGTACTTC; cdr3_aa: CASSLAGTYEQYF
d_call: .; clone_size: .; v_call: TRBV5-1; cdr3_length: 15; j_call: TRBJ1-6; cdr3_nt: TGCGCCAGCAGCAGATGGGGGGACCGGGGTTCACCCCTCCACTTT; cdr3_aa: CASSRWGDRGSPLHF
d_call: .; clone_size: once; v_call: TRBV29-1; cdr3_length: 12; j_call: TRBJ2-7; cdr3_nt: TGCAGCGTTGAAGATAGCCGCTACGAGCAGTACTTC; cdr3_aa: CSVEDSRYEQYF
d_call: .; clone_size: .; v_call: TRBV27; cdr3_length: 15; j_call: TRBJ1-1; cdr3_nt: TGTGCCAGCAGTTTCCAGGGAGTCGGGAGCACTGAAGCTTTCTTT; cdr3_aa: CASSFQGVGSTEAFF
d_call: .; clone_size: .; v_call: TRBV2; cdr3_length: 11; j_call: TRBJ2-1; cdr3_nt: TGTGCCAGCAGGACAGGCAATGAGCAGTTCTTC; cdr3_aa: CASRTGNEQFF
d_call: .; clone_size: .; v_call: TRBV27; cdr3_length: 13; j_call: TRBJ2-3; cdr3_nt: TGTGCCAGCTGGAGGGCAAGCACAGATACGCAGTATTTT; cdr3_aa: CASWRASTDTQYF
d_call: TRBD1; clone_size: once; v_call: TRBV6-5; cdr3_length: 15; j_call: TRBJ1-6; cdr3_nt: TGTGCCAGCAGTAACCACAGGGGGCAGAATTCACCCCTCCACTTT; cdr3_aa: CASSNHRGQNSPLHF
d_call: TRBD1; clone_size: .; v_call: TRBV7-9; cdr3_length: 13; j_call: TRBJ1-2; cdr3_nt: TGTGCCAGCAGCTCCAGGGGGCCACGTGGCTACACCTTC; cdr3_aa: CASSSRGPRGYTF
d_call: .; clone_size: .; v_call: TRBV12-5; cdr3_length: 13; j_call: TRBJ1-2; cdr3_nt: TGTGCTAGTGGCCCTCAGGGGAGCTATGGCTACACCTTC; cdr3_aa: CASGPQGSYGYTF
d_call: .; clone_size: .; v_call: TRBV10-2; cdr3_length: 16; j_call: TRBJ1-1; cdr3_nt: TGCGCCAGCAGTGAGTATGGGGGCGTTTCAAACACTGAAGCTTTCTTT; cdr3_aa: CASSEYGGVSNTEAFF
d_call: TRBD2; clone_size: .; v_call: TRBV6-1; cdr3_length: 15; j_call: TRBJ2-7; cdr3_nt: TGTGCCAGCAGTGAAGCCGGGACTAGCGCCTACGAGCAGTACTTC; cdr3_aa: CASSEAGTSAYEQYF
d_call: TRBD1; clone_size: .; v_call: TRBV4-1; cdr3_length: 14; j_call: TRBJ2-5; cdr3_nt: TGCGCCAGCAGCCTGTCGACAGGGGACGAGACCCAGTACTTC; cdr3_aa: CASSLSTGDETQYF
d_call: .; clone_size: .; v_call: TRBV19; cdr3_length: 18; j_call: TRBJ2-7; cdr3_nt: TGTGCCAGTAGTATCTCCCGGGGTCGGACAGCCTATTCCTACGAGCAGTACTTC; cdr3_aa: CASSISRGRTAYSYEQYF
d_call: .; clone_size: .; v_call: TRBV19; cdr3_length: 14; j_call: TRBJ1-2; cdr3_nt: TGTGCCAGTAAGAATATGGGTGGGCAGCATGGCTACACCTTC; cdr3_aa: CASKNMGGQHGYTF
d_call: TRBD1; clone_size: .; v_call: TRBV18; cdr3_length: 14; j_call: TRBJ1-5; cdr3_nt: TGTGCCAGCTCACCACGGGACAGTAATCAGCCCCAGCATTTT; cdr3_aa: CASSPRDSNQPQHF